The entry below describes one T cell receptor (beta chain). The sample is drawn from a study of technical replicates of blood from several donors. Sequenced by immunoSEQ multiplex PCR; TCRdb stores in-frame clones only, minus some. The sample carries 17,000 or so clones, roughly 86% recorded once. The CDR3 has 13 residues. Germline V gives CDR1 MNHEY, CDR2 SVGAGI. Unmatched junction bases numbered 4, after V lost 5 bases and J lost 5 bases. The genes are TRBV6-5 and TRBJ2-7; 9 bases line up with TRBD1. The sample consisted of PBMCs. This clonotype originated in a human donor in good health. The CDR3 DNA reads TGTGCCAGCAGTAAGGGACAGGGCCACGAGCAGTACTTC. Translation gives CASSKGQGHEQYF.